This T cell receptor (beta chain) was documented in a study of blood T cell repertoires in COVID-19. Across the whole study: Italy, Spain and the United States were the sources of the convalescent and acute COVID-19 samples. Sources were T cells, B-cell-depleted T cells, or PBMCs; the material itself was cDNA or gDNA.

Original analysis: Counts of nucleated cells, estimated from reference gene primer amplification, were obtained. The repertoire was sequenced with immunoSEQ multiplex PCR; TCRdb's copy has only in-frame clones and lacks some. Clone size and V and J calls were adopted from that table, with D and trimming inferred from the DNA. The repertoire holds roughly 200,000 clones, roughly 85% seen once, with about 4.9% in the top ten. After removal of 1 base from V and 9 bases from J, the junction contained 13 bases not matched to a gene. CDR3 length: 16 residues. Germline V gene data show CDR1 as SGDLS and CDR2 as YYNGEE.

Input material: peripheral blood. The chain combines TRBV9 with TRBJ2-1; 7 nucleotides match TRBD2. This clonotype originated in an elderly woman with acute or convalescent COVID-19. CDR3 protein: CASSVIPQRGGGEQFF. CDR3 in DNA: TGTGCCAGCAGCGTAATCCCCCAGCGGGGTGGGGGTGAGCAGTTCTTC.